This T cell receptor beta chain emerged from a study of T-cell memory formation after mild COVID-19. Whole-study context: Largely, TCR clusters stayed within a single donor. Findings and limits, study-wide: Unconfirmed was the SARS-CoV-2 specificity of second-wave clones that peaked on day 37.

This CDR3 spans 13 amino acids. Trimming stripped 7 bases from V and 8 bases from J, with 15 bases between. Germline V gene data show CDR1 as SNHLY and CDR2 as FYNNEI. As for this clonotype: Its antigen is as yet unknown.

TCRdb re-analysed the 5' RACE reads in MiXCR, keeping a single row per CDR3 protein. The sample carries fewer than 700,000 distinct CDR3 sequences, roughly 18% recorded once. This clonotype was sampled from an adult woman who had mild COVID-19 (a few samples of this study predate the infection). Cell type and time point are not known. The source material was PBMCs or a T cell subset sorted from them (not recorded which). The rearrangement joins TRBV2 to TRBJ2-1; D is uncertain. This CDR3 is CASTSRVVHEQFF. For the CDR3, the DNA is TGTGCCAGCACCTCTCGGGTAGTGCATGAGCAGTTCTTC.